This T cell receptor beta chain was profiled in a study of shared clonotypes between healthy human individuals (dated by TCRdb to the early 2020s). Notes on the research overall: A couple of women and three men aged 18 to 49 years were included in the cohort. Per donor, three plates each were used for CD4 naive and CD4 memory, two for CD8 naive, and one for CD8 memory. To estimate repertoire size and how much clonotypes are shared between individuals, the study performed deep sequencing of blood TCR repertoires from about five healthy adults. Libraries were prepared and TCR repertoires were sequenced by different laboratories using diverse techniques, in order to increase sequencing depth and limit assay-specific biases. Per donor, leukapheresis produced somewhere between about 0.94 and 9.5 billion PBMCs. What the authors observed across the whole study: Naive subsets generally had larger estimated clonotype richness than memory subsets. Pairwise subsampling indicated that sequencing depth was expected to affect the degree of clonotype sharing among donors. When several donors were compared, the shared fraction of clonotypes was about 5.4% for naive CD4, 3% to 4% for naive CD8, about 2.5% for memory CD4, and 0.4% for memory CD8. Higher generation probabilities were observed for clonotypes shared by all four sorted-subset donors than for non-shared clonotypes. Incomplete sequencing was indicated by rarefaction of sorted-subset datasets, despite the large sequencing depth. The small number of donors limited the genetic and exposure-history diversity represented. Only blood was sampled, and tissue TCR repertoires likely differ from those in blood.

Using the deep immunoSEQ assay, multiplex PCR amplified TCR CDR3 regions from genomic DNA. Genomic DNA extracted from each cell subset was distributed evenly over all wells of several immunoSEQ 96-well plates, and each plate served as one replicate. Each replicate PCR for sorted subsets received about 0.2 ug genomic DNA, equal to some 32,000 T cell genomes. Purified libraries were measured with a Qubit 3.0 fluorometer, size-checked on a Bioanalyzer 2100, and measured again with the KAPA Library Quantification kit. Every immunoSEQ 96-well plate was sequenced on a dedicated single-read 150-cycle Illumina NextSeq 550 flow cell. Concerning the study's data processing: Because the immunoSEQ output included only junctional sequences and no quality scores, the filtering could not be the same as the filtering used for full-length reads. To assign V/J genes and CDR3, sequences were annotated against IMGT germline references using PyIR, a Python wrapper for IgBLAST v1.9. Reads were filtered out if the reads had weak V/J assignments (E-value above 1e-6), no CDR3, stop codons, out-of-frame junctions, or ambiguous translated residues. V3J clonotypes were defined as sequences sharing an identical inferred V gene, J gene, and CDR3 amino acid sequence. To compute the percentage overlap between repertoires, the number of shared unique clonotypes was divided by the size of the smaller repertoire. Repertoire richness was assessed with RTK rarefaction, the Chao1 estimator, and Recon v2.1 estimates of unobserved clonotypes. For all TCRbeta clonotypes obtained by the gDNA method from several donors, generation probabilities were computed with OLGA. TCRdb re-hosts the immuneACCESS table, in-frame sequences only. Its copies lack some clones; in the studies checked, an unresolved V gene accounts for under half of them, and the cause for the rest is not known. D and trimming come from the DNA, and the V and J calls and clone size come from that table. The sample has 2,500,000 or so clones on record, 85% to 95% of them singletons. The top ten clonotypes cover roughly 0.34% of the sample.

This clone was seen a single time. This receptor's antigen is unknown. A junction boundary mismatches the germline segment, possibly from a read error. CDR1 KGHSH and CDR2 LQKENI are derived from the germline V gene. The CDR3 holds 15 amino acids from the cysteine to the phenylalanine. Only the CDR3 part of the read is kept: 45 bases, read in frame from the first base. Donors were healthy HIV-negative adults with no recently reported acute infections or vaccinations. Every donor was a Caucasian adult living in Nashville, Tennessee, USA. Magnetic negative selection was used to enrich CD4+ T cells, after which naive cells were positively selected on CD45RA and the negative fraction became the memory subset. Blood was collected by leukapheresis, and PBMCs were isolated by Ficoll-Histopaque density gradient centrifugation and then cryopreserved in liquid nitrogen vapor phase. Purity and quantity of every magnetically sorted T cell population were checked by analytical flow cytometry. From each sorted fraction, genomic DNA was isolated and quantified by UV absorbance on a Nanodrop 2000c.

The sample taken for sequencing was naive CD4+ T cells from PBMCs. According to the study, the label for this sample's cell subset or site signals: CD45RA+ positively selected. This sequence uses TRBV18 and TRBJ2-5, with TRBD2 matching 9 junction bases. The sequence derives from a man younger than 30 in good health. Some clones in this sample may be carry-over from other donors' samples. Here the CDR3 is given as CASSPPASGTETQYF. The nucleotide sequence reads as follows: TGTGCCAGCTCCCCACCGGCTAGCGGGACTGAGACCCAGTACTTC.